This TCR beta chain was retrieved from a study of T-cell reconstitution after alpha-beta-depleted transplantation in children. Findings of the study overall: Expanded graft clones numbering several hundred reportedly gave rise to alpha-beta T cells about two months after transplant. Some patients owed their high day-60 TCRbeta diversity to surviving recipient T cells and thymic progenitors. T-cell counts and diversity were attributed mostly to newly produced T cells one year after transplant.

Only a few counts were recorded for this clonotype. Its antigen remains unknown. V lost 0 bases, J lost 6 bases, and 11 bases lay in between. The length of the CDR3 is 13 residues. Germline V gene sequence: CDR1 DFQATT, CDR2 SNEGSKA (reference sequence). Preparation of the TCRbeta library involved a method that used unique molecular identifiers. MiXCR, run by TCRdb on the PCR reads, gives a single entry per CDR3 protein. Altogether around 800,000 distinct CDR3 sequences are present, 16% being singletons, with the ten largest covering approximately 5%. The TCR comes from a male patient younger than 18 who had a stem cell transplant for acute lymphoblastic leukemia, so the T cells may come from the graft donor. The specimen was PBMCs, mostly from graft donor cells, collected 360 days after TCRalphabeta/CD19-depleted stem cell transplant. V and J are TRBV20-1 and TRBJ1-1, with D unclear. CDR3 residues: CSAREVLGSEAFF. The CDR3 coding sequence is TGCAGTGCTAGAGAGGTTTTGGGGTCTGAAGCTTTCTTT.